The clone carrying this T cell receptor (gamma chain) was counted a few times. Its antigen remains unknown. The template was reverse-transcribed extracted RNA. The CDR3 regions were amplified by multiplex PCR from V-gene primers to a constant-region primer. TCRdb re-called the multiplex PCR reads with CATT. This table has tens of thousands of gamma-chain clones, 20% to 25% appearing once. The CDR3 length is 11 residues. Germline CDR1 reads VENAVY; CDR2 reads YDSYNSRV. Trimming took 5 bases from V and 8 from J; bases not matched to a gene: 6. The sample comes from a study of Vδ1+ human thymocytes. Broader study findings: Thymic TRG and TRD repertoires appeared highly polyclonal, with Gaussian CDR3 length distributions. Donors shared many TRG clonotypes but few TRD clonotypes. Unexpected Vdelta2 sequences could cause misinterpretation of bulk repertoire data.

Thymocytes were sorted as CD3+ TCRVdelta1+ TCRVdelta2- after alphabeta T cell depletion. Sorted Vdelta1+ thymocytes were about 97% to 99.6% pure. This TCR came from a girl less than two years old who had congenital heart surgery. The chain links TRGV8 to TRGJ1 or TRGJ2. The sample consisted of Vdelta1+ gamma-delta thymocytes from the thymus. Subset specified: FACS-sorted CD3+ TCRalphabeta- TCRVdelta1+ TCRVdelta2- thymocytes. CDR3 sequence: CATWGLNKKLF. The CDR3 nucleotides are TGTGCCACCTGGGGCCTGAATAAGAAACTCTTT.